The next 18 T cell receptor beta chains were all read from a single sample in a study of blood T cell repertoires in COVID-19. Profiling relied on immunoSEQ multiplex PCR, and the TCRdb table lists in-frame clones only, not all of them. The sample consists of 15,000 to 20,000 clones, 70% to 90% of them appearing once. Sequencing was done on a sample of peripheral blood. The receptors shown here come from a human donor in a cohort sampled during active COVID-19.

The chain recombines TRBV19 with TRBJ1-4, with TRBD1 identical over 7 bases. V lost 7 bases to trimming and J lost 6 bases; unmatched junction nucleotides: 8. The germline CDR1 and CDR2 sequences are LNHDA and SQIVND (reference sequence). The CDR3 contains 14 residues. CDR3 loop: CASTEQGIDEKLFF. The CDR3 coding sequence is TGTGCCAGTACCGAACAGGGGATCGATGAAAAACTGTTTTTT.

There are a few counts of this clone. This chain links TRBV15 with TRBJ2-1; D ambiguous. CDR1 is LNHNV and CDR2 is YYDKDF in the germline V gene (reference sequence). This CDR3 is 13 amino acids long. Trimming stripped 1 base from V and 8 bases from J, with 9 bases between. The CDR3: CATSRGIGDEQFF. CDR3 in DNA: TGTGCCACCAGCAGAGGGATAGGAGATGAGCAGTTCTTC.

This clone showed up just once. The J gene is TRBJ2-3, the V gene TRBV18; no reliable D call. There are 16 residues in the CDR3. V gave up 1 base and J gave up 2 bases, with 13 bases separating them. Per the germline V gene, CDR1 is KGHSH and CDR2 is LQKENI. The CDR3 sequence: CASSPLRSIYTDTQYF. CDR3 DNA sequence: TGTGCCAGCTCACCACTACGGTCTATATACACAGATACGCAGTATTTT. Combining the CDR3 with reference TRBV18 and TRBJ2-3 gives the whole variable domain NAGVMQNPRHLVRRRGQEARLRCSPMKGHSHVYWYRQLPEEGLKFMVYLQKENIIDESGMPKERFSAEFPKEGPSILRIQQVVRGDSAAYFCASSPLRSIYTDTQYFGPGTRLTVL.

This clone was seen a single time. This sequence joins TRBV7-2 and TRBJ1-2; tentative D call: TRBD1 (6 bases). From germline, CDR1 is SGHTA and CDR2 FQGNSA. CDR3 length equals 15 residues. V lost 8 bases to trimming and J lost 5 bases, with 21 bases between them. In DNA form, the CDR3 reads TGTGCCAGCTATTTTGGGCGGGGGCTAGCTTATGGCTACACCTTC. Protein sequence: CASYFGRGLAYGYTF.

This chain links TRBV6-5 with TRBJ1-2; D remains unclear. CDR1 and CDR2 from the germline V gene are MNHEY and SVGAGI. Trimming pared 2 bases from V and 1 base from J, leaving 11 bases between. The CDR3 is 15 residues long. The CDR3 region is CASSYRGSFNYGYTF. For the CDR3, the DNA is TGTGCCAGCAGTTACAGAGGGTCCTTTAACTATGGCTACACCTTC.

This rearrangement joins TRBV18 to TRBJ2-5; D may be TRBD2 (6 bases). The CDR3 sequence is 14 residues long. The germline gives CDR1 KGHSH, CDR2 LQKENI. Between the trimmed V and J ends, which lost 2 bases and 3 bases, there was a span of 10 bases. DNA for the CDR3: TGTGCCAGCTCACCAAGGTGGGGGGAAGAGACCCAGTACTTC. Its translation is CASSPRWGEETQYF.

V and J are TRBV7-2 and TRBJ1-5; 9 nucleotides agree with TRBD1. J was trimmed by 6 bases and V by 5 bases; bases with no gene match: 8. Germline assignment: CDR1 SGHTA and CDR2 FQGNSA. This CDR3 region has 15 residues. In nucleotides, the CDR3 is TGTGCCAGCAGCCAAAGAACAGGGGGCGGTCAGCCCCAGCATTTT. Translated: CASSQRTGGGQPQHF.

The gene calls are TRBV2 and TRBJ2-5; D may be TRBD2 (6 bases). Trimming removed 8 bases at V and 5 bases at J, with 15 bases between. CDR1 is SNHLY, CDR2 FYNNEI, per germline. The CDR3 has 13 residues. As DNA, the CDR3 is TGTGCCAGCTCACTGGCGGGGATGGAGACCCAGTACTTC. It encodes CASSLAGMETQYF. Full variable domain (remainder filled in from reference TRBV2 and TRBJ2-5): EPEVTQTPSHQVTQMGQEVILRCVPISNHLYFYWYRQILGQKVEFLVSFYNNEISEKSEIFDDQFSVERPDGSNFTLKIRSTKLEDSAMYFCASSLAGMETQYFGPGTRLLVL.

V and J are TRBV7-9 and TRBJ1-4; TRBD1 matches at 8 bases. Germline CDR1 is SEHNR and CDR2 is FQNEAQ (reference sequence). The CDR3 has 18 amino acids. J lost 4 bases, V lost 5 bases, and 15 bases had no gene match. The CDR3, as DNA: TGTGCCAGCAGCCGGACTCCGGGACAGGAGGCCATTAATGAAAAACTGTTTTTT. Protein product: CASSRTPGQEAINEKLFF.

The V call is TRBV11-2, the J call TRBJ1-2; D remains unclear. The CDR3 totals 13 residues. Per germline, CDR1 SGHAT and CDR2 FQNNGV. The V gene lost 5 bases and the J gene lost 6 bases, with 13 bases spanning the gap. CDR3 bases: TGTGCCAGCAGCGGCATCGCGGCCCATGGCTACACCTTC. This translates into CASSGIAAHGYTF.

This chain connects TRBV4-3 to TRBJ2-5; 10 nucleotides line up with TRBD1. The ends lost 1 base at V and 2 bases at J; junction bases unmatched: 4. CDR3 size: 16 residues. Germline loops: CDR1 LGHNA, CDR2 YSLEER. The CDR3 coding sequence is TGCGCCAGCAGCCAAGGCAGGACAGGGGGACAAGAGACCCAGTACTTC. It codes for CASSQGRTGGQETQYF.

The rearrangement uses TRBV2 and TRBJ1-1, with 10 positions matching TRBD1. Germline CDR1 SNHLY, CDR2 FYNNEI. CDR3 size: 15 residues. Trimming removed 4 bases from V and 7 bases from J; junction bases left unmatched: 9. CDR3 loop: CASSASGTGVGEAFF. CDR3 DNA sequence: TGTGCCAGCAGTGCATCCGGGACAGGGGTAGGTGAAGCTTTCTTT.

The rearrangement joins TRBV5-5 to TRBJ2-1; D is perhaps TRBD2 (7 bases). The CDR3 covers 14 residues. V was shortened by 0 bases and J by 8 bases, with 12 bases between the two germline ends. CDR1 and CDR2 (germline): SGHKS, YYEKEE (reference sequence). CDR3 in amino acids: CASSLVGGPDEQFF. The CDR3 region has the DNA TGTGCCAGCAGCTTGGTCGGGGGGCCCGATGAGCAGTTCTTC.

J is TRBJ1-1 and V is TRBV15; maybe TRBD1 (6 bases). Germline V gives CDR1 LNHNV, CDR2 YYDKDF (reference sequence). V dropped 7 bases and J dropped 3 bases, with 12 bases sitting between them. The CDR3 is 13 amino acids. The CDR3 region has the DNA TGTGCCACCACCTTCAACAGGGACACTGAAGCTTTCTTT. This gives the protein CATTFNRDTEAFF. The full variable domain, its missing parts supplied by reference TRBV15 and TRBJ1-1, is DAMVIQNPRYQVTQFGKPVTLSCSQTLNHNVMYWYQQKSSQAPKLLFHYYDKDFNNEADTPDNFQSRRPNTSFCFLDIRSPGLGDTAMYLCATTFNRDTEAFFGQGTRLTVV.

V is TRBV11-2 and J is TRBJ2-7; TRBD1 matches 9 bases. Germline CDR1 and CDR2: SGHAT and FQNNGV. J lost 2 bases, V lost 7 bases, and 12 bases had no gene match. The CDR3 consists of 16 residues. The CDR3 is CASTHRQGQGPYEQYF. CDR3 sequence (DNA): TGTGCCAGCACCCACAGACAGGGACAGGGACCCTACGAGCAGTACTTC.

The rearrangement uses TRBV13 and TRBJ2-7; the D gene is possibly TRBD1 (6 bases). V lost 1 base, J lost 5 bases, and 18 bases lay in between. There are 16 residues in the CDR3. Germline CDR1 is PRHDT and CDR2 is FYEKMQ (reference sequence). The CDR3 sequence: CASSLAGQGIRDEQYF. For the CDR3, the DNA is TGTGCCAGCAGCTTAGCCGGTCAGGGGATAAGGGACGAGCAGTACTTC.

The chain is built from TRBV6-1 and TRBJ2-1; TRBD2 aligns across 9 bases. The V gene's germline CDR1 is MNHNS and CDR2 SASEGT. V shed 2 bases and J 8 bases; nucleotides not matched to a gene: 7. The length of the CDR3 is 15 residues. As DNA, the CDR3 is TGTGCCAGCAGTGAAAGTAGCGGGGGTTACGATGAGCAGTTCTTC. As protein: CASSESSGGYDEQFF.

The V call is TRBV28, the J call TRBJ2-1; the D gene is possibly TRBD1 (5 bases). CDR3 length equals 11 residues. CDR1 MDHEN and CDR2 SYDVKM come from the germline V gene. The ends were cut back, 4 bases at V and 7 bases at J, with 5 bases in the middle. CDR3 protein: CASSYRNEQFF. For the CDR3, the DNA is TGTGCCAGCAGTTACAGGAATGAGCAGTTCTTC. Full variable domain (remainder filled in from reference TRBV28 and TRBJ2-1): DVKVTQSSRYLVKRTGEKVFLECVQDMDHENMFWYRQDPGLGLRLIYFSYDVKMKEKGDIPEGYSVSREKKERFSLILESASTNQTSMYLCASSYRNEQFFGPGTRLTVL.